This T cell receptor beta chain was identified in a study of blood T cell repertoires in COVID-19 (dated by TCRdb to 2018 to 2020). Concerning the study at large: The collaborator samples originated in the United States, Italy and Spain and spanned the acute and convalescent phases of COVID-19. The repertoires were released in a freely available public database intended as a resource for research on the immune response to SARS-CoV-2. A de-identified subject ID, COVID-19 status, age in years and sex were almost always included in the sample metadata. Samples were obtained from the ongoing ImmuneRACE study (first 160 participants) and from about 1,300 subjects provided by 6 global collaborators. Subjects who had been exposed to COVID-19, were actively infected with it, or had recovered from it provided the deeply sampled blood TCRbeta repertoires that made up the dataset. HLA class I and class II types, where available, came from metadata supplied by the sample provider rather than from assay-based typing. The material from the prospective study consisted of cDNA or gDNA derived from T cells, B-cell-depleted T cells, or PBMCs.

The CDR3 sequence holds 11 residues, the cysteine and phenylalanine included. The entry retains the CDR3 DNA only, 33 bases that are in frame from base 1. In the germline V gene (reference sequence), CDR1 corresponds to GTSNPN and CDR2 to SVGIG. V is reduced by 5 bases and J by 7 bases, leaving a spacing of 11 bases between them. This clone has a single count. Its antigen is not yet known. Per-base quality was not reported, and no clone a single base away is much larger than it. TCRbeta CDR3 regions were amplified from genomic DNA using the immunoSEQ Assay, a bias-controlled multiplex PCR. The paper's processing steps were these. Within the assay, amplification of reference gene primers was used to estimate how many nucleated cells each sample contained. Sequence reads were collapsed and filtered to measure the absolute abundance of every unique TCRbeta CDR3 rearrangement. For each sample, productive Simpson clonality was calculated as the square root of Simpson's diversity index across productive rearrangements. TCRdb obtained this table from immuneACCESS and retained in-frame rearrangements with V and J assigned. These tables miss some clones; where compared with another copy, unresolved V genes account for less than half of the shortfall, and the remainder is unexplained. V and J calls and clone size are as listed in that table; D and trimming were resolved from the DNA. The sample table contains 71,000 or so clones; only one count was recorded for about nine tenths of them. Approximately 5% of the sample belongs to the ten largest clones.

The paper's findings and limits, for the study overall: The quantity of clinical and demographic metadata differed by source and by participant and was supplied without curation.

Whole blood was collected in K2EDTA tubes by collaborating institutions according to the institutions' own protocols. For TCRbeta analysis, collaborators shipped samples in one of three forms: frozen whole blood, isolated PBMCs, or DNA extracted from either of those sample types. The sequenced sample consisted of peripheral blood. The receptor was derived from a woman aged 18 to 35 with acute or convalescent COVID-19. The chain links TRBV30 with TRBJ1-2; TRBD1 might be the D gene, on 5 matching bases. The CDR3 has the sequence CAWSQGSGYTF. The DNA sequence is as follows: TGTGCCTGGTCCCAGGGAAGTGGCTACACCTTC.